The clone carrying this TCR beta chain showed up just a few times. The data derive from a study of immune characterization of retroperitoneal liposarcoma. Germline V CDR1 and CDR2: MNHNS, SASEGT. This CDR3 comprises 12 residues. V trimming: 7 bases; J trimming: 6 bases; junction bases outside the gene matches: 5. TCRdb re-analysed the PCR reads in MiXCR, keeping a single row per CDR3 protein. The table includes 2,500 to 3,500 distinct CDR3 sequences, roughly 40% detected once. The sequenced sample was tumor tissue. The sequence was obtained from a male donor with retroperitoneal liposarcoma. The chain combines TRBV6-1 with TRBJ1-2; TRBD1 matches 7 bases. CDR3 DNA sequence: TGTGCCAGCAAAGGAGGGGGCGATGGCTACACCTTC. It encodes CASKGGGDGYTF.